The rows below give T cell receptor beta chains drawn from one sample of a study of read filtering for tumor transcriptome and immune sequencing. TCRdb itself ran the reads through MiXCR, one entry per CDR3 protein. The repertoire includes some 39,000 distinct CDR3 sequences, roughly 15% of them detected once, and 18% sits in the top ten. Sequencing was carried out using a population of CD138-negative cells sorted from bone marrow. Source of these receptors: a donor older than 35 with multiple myeloma. Both conserved end residues are part of each CDR3. D genes are given only for firm matches. For some rows the clone size is stated as once, few or many, or as a class when expanded; others skip it.

clone_size: few; j_call: TRBJ2-1; d_call: -; v_call: TRBV5-1; cdr3_aa: CASSLVGSPEQFF; cdr3_nt: TGCGCCAGCAGCTTGGTTGGGTCCCCTGAGCAGTTCTTC
clone_size: many; j_call: TRBJ2-3; d_call: -; v_call: TRBV5-6; cdr3_aa: CASSLARTVSTDTQYF; cdr3_nt: TGTGCCAGCAGCTTGGCCCGGACCGTCAGCACAGATACGCAGTATTTT
clone_size: -; j_call: TRBJ2-3; d_call: TRBD2; v_call: TRBV20-1; cdr3_aa: CSARPGGDTQYF; cdr3_nt: TGCAGTGCTAGGCCGGGGGGGGATACGCAGTATTTT
clone_size: few; j_call: TRBJ2-3; d_call: -; v_call: TRBV5-4; cdr3_aa: CASSMAGGLDTQYF; cdr3_nt: TGTGCCAGCAGCATGGCAGGGGGGCTGGATACGCAGTATTTT
clone_size: many; j_call: TRBJ2-7; d_call: -; v_call: TRBV5-6; cdr3_aa: CASSSKPRYRVGEQYF; cdr3_nt: TGTGCCAGCAGCTCCAAGCCAAGATACAGGGTTGGGGAGCAGTACTTC
clone_size: -; j_call: TRBJ1-5; d_call: -; v_call: TRBV3-1; cdr3_aa: CASSAPDRGPQHF; cdr3_nt: TGTGCCAGCAGCGCGCCGGACCGCGGGCCCCAGCATTTT
clone_size: many; j_call: TRBJ2-7; d_call: -; v_call: TRBV7-9; cdr3_aa: CASGPTGPPYEQYF; cdr3_nt: TGTGCCAGCGGGCCTACCGGGCCACCCTACGAGCAGTACTTC
clone_size: many; j_call: TRBJ1-1; d_call: -; v_call: TRBV28; cdr3_aa: CATGTEAFF; cdr3_nt: TGTGCCACCGGGACAGAAGCTTTCTTT
clone_size: many; j_call: TRBJ2-1; d_call: -; v_call: TRBV5-1; cdr3_aa: CASGDFNEQFF; cdr3_nt: TGCGCCAGCGGGGATTTCAATGAGCAGTTCTTC
clone_size: many; j_call: TRBJ1-2; d_call: TRBD1; v_call: TRBV29-1; cdr3_aa: CSAHRGNYGYTF; cdr3_nt: TGCAGCGCTCACAGGGGAAACTATGGCTACACCTTC
clone_size: few; j_call: TRBJ1-3; d_call: -; v_call: TRBV3-1; cdr3_aa: CASSQGAYGNTIYF; cdr3_nt: TGTGCCAGCAGCCAGGGGGCTTATGGAAACACCATATATTTT
clone_size: many; j_call: TRBJ2-3; d_call: TRBD1; v_call: TRBV30; cdr3_aa: CAWSRTGPADTQYF; cdr3_nt: TGTGCCTGGAGTCGGACAGGGCCGGCAGATACGCAGTATTTT
clone_size: many; j_call: TRBJ2-1; d_call: -; v_call: TRBV18; cdr3_aa: CASSPPTGDEQFF; cdr3_nt: TGTGCCAGCTCACCCCCTACCGGGGATGAGCAGTTCTTC
clone_size: few; j_call: TRBJ2-3; d_call: TRBD2; v_call: TRBV20-1; cdr3_aa: CSARPILAGAGGTQYF; cdr3_nt: TGCAGTGCTAGGCCTATTCTAGCGGGGGCGGGGGGTACGCAGTATTTT
clone_size: many; j_call: TRBJ2-3; d_call: TRBD2; v_call: TRBV4-3; cdr3_aa: CASSQDSSGGLTDTQYF; cdr3_nt: TGCGCCAGCAGCCAAGATTCCAGCGGGGGCCTCACAGATACGCAGTATTTT
clone_size: few; j_call: TRBJ2-7; d_call: -; v_call: TRBV9; cdr3_aa: CASSVTDRAYEQYF; cdr3_nt: TGTGCCAGCAGCGTAACGGACAGAGCCTACGAGCAGTACTTC
clone_size: many; j_call: TRBJ1-3; d_call: TRBD1; v_call: TRBV20-1; cdr3_aa: CSATDRGTGNTIYF; cdr3_nt: TGCAGTGCTACCGACAGGGGGACTGGAAACACCATATATTTT
clone_size: many; j_call: TRBJ2-7; d_call: TRBD1; v_call: TRBV5-5; cdr3_aa: CASSSIPGQGYEQYF; cdr3_nt: TGTGCCAGCAGCTCAATCCCGGGACAGGGCTACGAGCAGTACTTC
clone_size: -; j_call: TRBJ2-3; d_call: TRBD2; v_call: TRBV4-1; cdr3_aa: CASSQPPLKAGESTDTQYF; cdr3_nt: TGCGCCAGCAGCCAACCGCCCCTTAAGGCGGGGGAAAGCACAGATACGCAGTATTTT
clone_size: many; j_call: TRBJ2-1; d_call: -; v_call: TRBV28; cdr3_aa: CASSLASGRTSFRDEQFF; cdr3_nt: TGTGCCAGCAGTTTAGCTTCTGGGAGGACATCCTTCCGAGATGAGCAGTTCTTC
clone_size: once; j_call: TRBJ2-1; d_call: TRBD2; v_call: TRBV7-9; cdr3_aa: CASRQALAGNEQFF; cdr3_nt: TGTGCCAGCAGGCAGGCACTAGCGGGCAATGAGCAGTTCTTC
clone_size: many; j_call: TRBJ1-1; d_call: -; v_call: TRBV18; cdr3_aa: CASSSGTSTEAFF; cdr3_nt: TGTGCCAGCTCATCGGGTACGAGCACTGAAGCTTTCTTT
clone_size: many; j_call: TRBJ2-5; d_call: -; v_call: TRBV19; cdr3_aa: CASSMTGAGTQYF; cdr3_nt: TGTGCCAGTAGTATGACCGGCGCAGGGACCCAGTACTTC
clone_size: many; j_call: TRBJ2-5; d_call: -; v_call: TRBV6-2/TRBV6-3; cdr3_aa: CASSNGLLKETQYF; cdr3_nt: TGTGCCAGCAGCAACGGGCTGTTGAAAGAGACCCAGTACTTC
clone_size: many; j_call: TRBJ2-3; d_call: TRBD2; v_call: TRBV7-2; cdr3_aa: CASSLRASGGPSGDTQYF; cdr3_nt: TGTGCCAGCAGCTTAAGGGCTAGCGGGGGGCCGTCAGGAGATACGCAGTATTTT
clone_size: many; j_call: TRBJ1-1; d_call: -; v_call: TRBV20-1; cdr3_aa: CSAIGGFRPGEAFF; cdr3_nt: TGCAGTGCTATCGGCGGTTTTAGGCCGGGGGAAGCTTTCTTT
clone_size: many; j_call: TRBJ2-7; d_call: TRBD1; v_call: TRBV20-1; cdr3_aa: CSCIQGIEQYF; cdr3_nt: TGCAGCTGCATACAGGGGATCGAGCAGTACTTC
clone_size: many; j_call: TRBJ1-2; d_call: TRBD1; v_call: TRBV10-2; cdr3_aa: CASSDGGTEKYGYTF; cdr3_nt: TGCGCCAGCAGTGATGGGGGGACAGAGAAATATGGCTACACCTTC
clone_size: many; j_call: TRBJ1-2; d_call: -; v_call: TRBV28; cdr3_aa: CASSPDWTGYTF; cdr3_nt: TGTGCCAGCAGCCCGGACTGGACTGGCTACACCTTC
clone_size: many; j_call: TRBJ2-5; d_call: -; v_call: TRBV25-1; cdr3_aa: CASSVTFGTQYF; cdr3_nt: TGTGCCAGCAGTGTAACGTTTGGGACCCAGTACTTC
clone_size: many; j_call: TRBJ2-7; d_call: -; v_call: TRBV6-1; cdr3_aa: CASSDGGIGYEQYF; cdr3_nt: TGTGCCAGCAGTGACGGAGGCATTGGGTACGAGCAGTACTTC
clone_size: -; j_call: TRBJ2-1; d_call: -; v_call: TRBV7-3; cdr3_aa: CASSSSPQHVQFF; cdr3_nt: TGTGCCAGCAGCTCTTCGCCTCAACATGTGCAGTTCTTC
clone_size: many; j_call: TRBJ2-7; d_call: -; v_call: TRBV28; cdr3_aa: CASSLRVTDYEQYF; cdr3_nt: TGTGCCAGCAGTTTACGGGTTACGGACTACGAGCAGTACTTC
clone_size: many; j_call: TRBJ1-5; d_call: -; v_call: TRBV20-1; cdr3_aa: CSARGASSNQPQHF; cdr3_nt: TGCAGTGCTAGAGGAGCCAGTAGCAATCAGCCCCAGCATTTT
clone_size: many; j_call: TRBJ1-1; d_call: -; v_call: TRBV2; cdr3_aa: CASSPTGMNTEAFF; cdr3_nt: TGTGCCAGCAGCCCGACAGGAATGAACACTGAAGCTTTCTTT
clone_size: medium-sized; j_call: TRBJ1-4; d_call: -; v_call: TRBV15; cdr3_aa: CATSRATNEKLFF; cdr3_nt: TGTGCCACCAGCAGGGCGACTAATGAAAAACTGTTTTTT
clone_size: many; j_call: TRBJ2-7; d_call: -; v_call: TRBV5-1; cdr3_aa: CASSSGTPITYEQYF; cdr3_nt: TGCGCCAGCAGCTCCGGGACACCAATTACCTACGAGCAGTACTTC
clone_size: few; j_call: TRBJ2-3; d_call: TRBD2; v_call: TRBV10-3; cdr3_aa: CAITGLAGGDSTDTQYF; cdr3_nt: TGTGCCATCACTGGTCTAGCGGGGGGTGACTCCACAGATACGCAGTATTTT
clone_size: many; j_call: TRBJ2-7; d_call: -; v_call: TRBV29-1; cdr3_aa: CSVREVGEQYF; cdr3_nt: TGCAGCGTGAGGGAGGTGGGGGAGCAGTACTTC
clone_size: many; j_call: TRBJ2-5; d_call: -; v_call: TRBV5-1; cdr3_aa: CASSLEGADETQYF; cdr3_nt: TGCGCCAGCAGCTTGGAAGGGGCCGATGAGACCCAGTACTTC
clone_size: many; j_call: TRBJ1-5; d_call: -; v_call: TRBV19; cdr3_aa: CASSPVRGMDNQPQHF; cdr3_nt: TGTGCCAGTAGTCCGGTCAGGGGTATGGACAATCAGCCCCAGCATTTT
clone_size: many; j_call: TRBJ2-6; d_call: -; v_call: TRBV20-1; cdr3_aa: CSADLTGANVLTF; cdr3_nt: TGCAGTGCCGACCTCACAGGGGCCAACGTCCTGACTTTC
clone_size: few; j_call: TRBJ1-1; d_call: TRBD1; v_call: TRBV6-2/TRBV6-3; cdr3_aa: CASREWRQGGLGAFF; cdr3_nt: TGTGCCAGCCGCGAGTGGCGACAGGGGGGATTGGGAGCTTTCTTT
clone_size: many; j_call: TRBJ2-1; d_call: TRBD1; v_call: TRBV4-1; cdr3_aa: CASSQETGGNNEQFF; cdr3_nt: TGCGCCAGCAGCCAAGAGACAGGGGGCAACAATGAGCAGTTCTTC